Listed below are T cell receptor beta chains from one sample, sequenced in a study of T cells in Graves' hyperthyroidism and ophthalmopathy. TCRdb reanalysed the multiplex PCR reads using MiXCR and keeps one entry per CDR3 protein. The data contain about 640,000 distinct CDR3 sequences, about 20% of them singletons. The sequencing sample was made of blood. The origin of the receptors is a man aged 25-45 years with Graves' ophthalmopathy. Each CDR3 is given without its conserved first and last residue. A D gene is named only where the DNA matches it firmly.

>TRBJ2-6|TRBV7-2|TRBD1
ASSLAGTASGANVLT
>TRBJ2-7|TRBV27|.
ASSLISGYEQY
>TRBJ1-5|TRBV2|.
ASSRGDQPQH
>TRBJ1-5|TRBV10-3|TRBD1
AISDTDRGGNQPQH
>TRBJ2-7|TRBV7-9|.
ASSLGQLQGEGYEQY
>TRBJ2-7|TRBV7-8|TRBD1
ASSLSTGGFYEQY
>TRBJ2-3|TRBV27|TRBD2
ASSLSLFLGGDTQY
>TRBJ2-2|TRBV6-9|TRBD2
ASSYPGGTRNTGELF
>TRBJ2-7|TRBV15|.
ATSREVGFSYEQY
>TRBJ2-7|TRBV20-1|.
SARGIGYYEQY
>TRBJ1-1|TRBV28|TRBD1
ASSFDRGRRDTEAF
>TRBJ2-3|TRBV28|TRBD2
ASIGGSGSDTDTQY
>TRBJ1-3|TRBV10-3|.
AISTQGVKGNTIY
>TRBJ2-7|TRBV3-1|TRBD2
ASSPRTSVAYEQY
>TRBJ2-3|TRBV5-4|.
ASSSPRGSPRHTDTQY
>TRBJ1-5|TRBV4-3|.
ASSQDPYSNQPQH
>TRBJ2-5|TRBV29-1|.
SVEDRGGLY
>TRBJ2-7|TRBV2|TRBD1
ASSGQGRTYEQY
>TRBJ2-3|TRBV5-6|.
ASSPRRRARDTQY
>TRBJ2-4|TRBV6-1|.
ASRAGGDIQY
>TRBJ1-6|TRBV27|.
ASSVRGTHNSYNSPLH
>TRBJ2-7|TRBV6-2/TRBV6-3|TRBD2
ASKETAGESKEQY
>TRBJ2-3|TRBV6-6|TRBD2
ASSYSRGGGTDTQY
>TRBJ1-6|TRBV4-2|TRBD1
ASSQDDRGYNSPLH
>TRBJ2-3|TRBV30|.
AWKQGTDTQY
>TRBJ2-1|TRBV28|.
ASRDDYNEQF
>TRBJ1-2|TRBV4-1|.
ASSQEWTVANYGYT
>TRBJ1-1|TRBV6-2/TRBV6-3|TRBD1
ASGGTGNTEAF
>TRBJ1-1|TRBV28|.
ASSPPDSNTEAF
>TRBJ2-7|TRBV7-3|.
ASSLTGTDTYEQY
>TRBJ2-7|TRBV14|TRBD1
ASSRDRGRSYEQY
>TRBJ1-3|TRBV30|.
AWTPISGNTIY
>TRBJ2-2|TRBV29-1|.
SVEDGSWTGELF
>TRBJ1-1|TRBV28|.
ASSFSVDEAF
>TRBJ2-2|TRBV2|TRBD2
ASSLAGGTTGELF
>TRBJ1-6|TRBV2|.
ASSEFEGVSSPLH
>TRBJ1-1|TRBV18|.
ASSPGAQNTEAF
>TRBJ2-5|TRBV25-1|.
ASSEPGQETQY
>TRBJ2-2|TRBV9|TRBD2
ASSPAGANTGELF
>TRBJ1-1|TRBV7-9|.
ASSLAKGSTEAF
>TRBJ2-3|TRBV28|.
ASSRPRTSTDTQY
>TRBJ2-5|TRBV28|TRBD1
ASTPRVGRQGQETQY
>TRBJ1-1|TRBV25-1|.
ASSVGPGTEAF
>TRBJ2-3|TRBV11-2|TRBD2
ASSPLSGRVTDTQY
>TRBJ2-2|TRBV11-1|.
ASNLGVVNTGELF
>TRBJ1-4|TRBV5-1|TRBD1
ASSRGTGEEKLF
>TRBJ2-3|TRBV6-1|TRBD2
ASSELGVGGGGTDTQY
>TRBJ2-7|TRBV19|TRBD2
ASSTGLAPNSYEQY